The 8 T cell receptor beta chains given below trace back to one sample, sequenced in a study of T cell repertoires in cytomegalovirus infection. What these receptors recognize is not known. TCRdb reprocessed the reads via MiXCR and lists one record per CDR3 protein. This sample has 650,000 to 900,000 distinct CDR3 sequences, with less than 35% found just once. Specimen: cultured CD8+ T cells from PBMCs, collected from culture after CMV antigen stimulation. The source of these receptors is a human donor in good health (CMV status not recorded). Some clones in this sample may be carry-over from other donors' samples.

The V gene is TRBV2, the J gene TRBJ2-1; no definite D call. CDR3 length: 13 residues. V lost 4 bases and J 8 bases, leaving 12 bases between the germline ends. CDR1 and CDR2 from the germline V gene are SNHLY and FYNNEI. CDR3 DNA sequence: TGTGCCAGCAGTGGCGGAAAAGCATATGAGCAGTTCTTC. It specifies CASSGGKAYEQFF.

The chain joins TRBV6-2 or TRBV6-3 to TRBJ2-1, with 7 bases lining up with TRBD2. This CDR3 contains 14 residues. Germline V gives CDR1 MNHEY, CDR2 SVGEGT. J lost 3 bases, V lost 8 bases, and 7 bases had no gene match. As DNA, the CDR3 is TGTGCCAGCCGCGAAAGCGGGAACTACAATGAGCAGTTCTTC. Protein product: CASRESGNYNEQFF.

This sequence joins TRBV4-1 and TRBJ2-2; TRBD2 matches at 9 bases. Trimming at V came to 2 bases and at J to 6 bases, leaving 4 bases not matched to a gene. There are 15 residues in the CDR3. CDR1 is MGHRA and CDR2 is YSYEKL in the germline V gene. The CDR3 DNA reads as TGCGCCAGCAGCCAACGCGGGGGGGCGGCCGGGGAGCTGTTTTTT. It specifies CASSQRGGAAGELFF.

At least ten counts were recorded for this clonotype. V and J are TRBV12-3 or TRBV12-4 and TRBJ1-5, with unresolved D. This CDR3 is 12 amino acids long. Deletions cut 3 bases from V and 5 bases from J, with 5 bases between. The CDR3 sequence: CASSFDYQPQHF. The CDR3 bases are TGTGCCAGCAGTTTCGACTATCAGCCCCAGCATTTT.

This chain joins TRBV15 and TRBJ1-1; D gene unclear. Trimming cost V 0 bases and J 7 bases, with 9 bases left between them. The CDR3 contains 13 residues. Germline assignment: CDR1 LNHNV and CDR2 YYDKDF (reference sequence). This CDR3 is CATSRDRRYEAFF. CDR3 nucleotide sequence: TGTGCCACCAGCAGAGATCGCAGATATGAAGCTTTCTTT.

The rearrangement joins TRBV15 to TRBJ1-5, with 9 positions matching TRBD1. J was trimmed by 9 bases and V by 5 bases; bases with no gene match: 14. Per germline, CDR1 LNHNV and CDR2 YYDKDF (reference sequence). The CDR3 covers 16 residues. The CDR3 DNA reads TGTGCCACCAGCGGACAGGGGCCCGTCCAGGGGCGGCCCCAGCATTTT. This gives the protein CATSGQGPVQGRPQHF.

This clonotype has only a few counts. The CDR3 loop is CASSESGGEETQYF. DNA for the CDR3: TGTGCCAGCAGCGAAAGCGGGGGGGAAGAGACCCAGTACTTC. This chain joins TRBV7-9 and TRBJ2-5; 10 positions agree with TRBD2. The CDR3 loop spans 14 amino acids. With 5 bases clipped from V and 3 bases from J, the junction kept 3 bases outside the gene matches. CDR1 and CDR2 from the germline V gene are SEHNR and FQNEAQ (reference sequence).

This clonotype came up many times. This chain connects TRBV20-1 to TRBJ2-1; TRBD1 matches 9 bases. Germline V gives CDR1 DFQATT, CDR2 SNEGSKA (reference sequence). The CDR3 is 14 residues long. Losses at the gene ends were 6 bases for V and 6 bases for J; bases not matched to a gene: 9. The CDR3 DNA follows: TGCAGTGCGCCCGGGACAGGGAGGTTCAATGAGCAGTTCTTC. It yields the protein CSAPGTGRFNEQFF.